The 13 T cell receptor beta chains below all came from one sample that was sequenced in a study of Ad26.COV2.S vaccination and SARS-CoV-2 variants. The treatment denotes: 19 received Ad26.COV2.S at low or high dose, single or two shots; several received placebo; per-sample allocation not given. It was on day 63 after the first vaccine or placebo injection that samples were taken. TCRdb keeps only in-frame clones here, not all; method: immunoSEQ multiplex PCR. The repertoire holds about 440,000 clones, with approximately 88% as singletons. The sample was peripheral blood, taken in a trial of Ad26.COV2.S vaccine versus placebo. The receptors stem from a person between 18 and 65 years old who received the Ad26.COV2.S COVID-19 vaccine or a placebo.

The chain is built from TRBV2 and TRBJ1-1, with TRBD1 matching 8 bases. The CDR3 contains 11 residues. Losses at the gene ends were 9 bases for V and 5 bases for J; bases not matched to a gene: 2. Germline CDR1 is SNHLY and CDR2 is FYNNEI. The CDR3 bases are TGTGCCAGGACAGGGGATACTGAAGCTTTCTTT. Encoded protein: CARTGDTEAFF.

The V call is TRBV28, the J call TRBJ2-1; D is possibly TRBD2 (5 bases). There are 13 residues in the CDR3. CDR1 MDHEN and CDR2 SYDVKM come from the germline V gene. V was shortened by 7 bases and J by 10 bases, with 17 bases between the two germline ends. CDR3 nucleotides: TGTGCCAGCACCGACAAGGGAAGAGGGGAGCAGTTCTTC. Protein: CASTDKGRGEQFF. The complete variable domain, with remaining parts taken from reference TRBV28 and TRBJ2-1, reads DVKVTQSSRYLVKRTGEKVFLECVQDMDHENMFWYRQDPGLGLRLIYFSYDVKMKEKGDIPEGYSVSREKKERFSLILESASTNQTSMYLCASTDKGRGEQFFGPGTRLTVL.

The chain carries TRBV7-3 and TRBJ1-1; D is ambiguous. V gave up 5 bases and J gave up 7 bases, with 17 bases separating them. The CDR3 is made up of 14 amino acids. Germline V CDR1 and CDR2: SGHTA, FQGTGA. In nucleotides, the CDR3 is TGTGCCAGCAGCCCTGGGTCTGGGTTCGGTGAAGCTTTCTTT. Amino acid sequence: CASSPGSGFGEAFF.

The genes are TRBV27 and TRBJ1-5, with D tentatively TRBD1 (5 bases). V was cut by 1 base and J by 6 bases, with 10 bases left in between. This CDR3 comprises 14 residues. Germline V gene lookup returns CDR1 MNHEY and CDR2 SMNVEV (reference sequence). The CDR3 DNA sequence: TGTGCCAGCAGTTTATTTAGGGACGGTCAGCCCCAGCATTTT. This codes for CASSLFRDGQPQHF.

The chain carries TRBV2 and TRBJ2-1; maybe TRBD2 (6 bases). Germline CDR1 is SNHLY and CDR2 is FYNNEI. This CDR3 region has 17 residues. With 6 bases removed from V and 7 bases from J, the gap between germline ends came to 25 bases. The CDR3 coding sequence is TGTGCCAGCAGGGGGACTCTGGGGGGAGCCACCAAAAATGAGCAGTTCTTC. This translates into CASRGTLGGATKNEQFF. Based on the CDR3 plus reference TRBV2 and TRBJ2-1, the full variable domain is EPEVTQTPSHQVTQMGQEVILRCVPISNHLYFYWYRQILGQKVEFLVSFYNNEISEKSEIFDDQFSVERPDGSNFTLKIRSTKLEDSAMYFCASRGTLGGATKNEQFFGPGTRLTVL.

CDR3 residues: CASSPLGQGAGELFF. The CDR3 region has the DNA TGTGCCAGCTCACCACTAGGCCAGGGGGCCGGGGAGCTGTTTTTT. The V call is TRBV18, the J call TRBJ2-2; 7 bases line up with TRBD1. The V and J ends lost 1 base and 6 bases, in that order; junction bases with no gene match: 5. This CDR3 is built from 15 residues. CDR1 is KGHSH, CDR2 LQKENI, per germline.

The V and J genes are TRBV7-8 and TRBJ1-1, with D possibly being TRBD1 (6 bases). CDR3 length equals 14 residues. Germline V gives CDR1 SGHVS, CDR2 FQNEAQ. The V gene lost 2 bases and the J gene lost 0 bases, with 7 bases spanning the gap. This chain's CDR3 is CASSLRGLNTEAFF. The CDR3 DNA follows: TGTGCCAGCAGCTTACGGGGGCTGAACACTGAAGCTTTCTTT.

The chain links TRBV29-1 to TRBJ2-1, with D unclear. The germline gives CDR1 SQVTM, CDR2 ANQGSEA. V lost 0 bases and J lost 10, with 16 bases in between. CDR3 length: 14 residues. The CDR3 DNA follows: TGCAGCGTTGAAGATCTACAGTCCTTGGAGGAGCAGTTCTTC. Amino acid sequence: CSVEDLQSLEEQFF.

This clone showed up just a few times. The chain couples TRBV5-1 to TRBJ1-2, with 10 bases that match TRBD1. CDR1 is SGHRS, CDR2 YFSETQ, per germline. Trimming took 5 bases from V and 8 from J; bases not matched to a gene: 12. The CDR3 loop spans 15 amino acids. The CDR3 region has the DNA TGCGCCAGCAGTTACGGGACAGGGGTAGGAGAGGGCTACACCTTC. Translating it yields CASSYGTGVGEGYTF.

Regarding this clone: The junction shows a germline mismatch at one end, possibly a read error. The CDR3 nucleotides read TGTGCCTGGAGACTTAATGCCGACACGCCCTTCTTC. Translated: CAWRLNADTPFF. The rearrangement links TRBV30 to TRBJ1-2, with D unclear. The germline gives CDR1 GTSNPN, CDR2 SVGIG (reference sequence). CDR3 size: 12 residues.

The chain employs TRBV28 and TRBJ1-2, with D possibly matching TRBD1 (5 bases). V lost 5 bases and J 1 base, leaving 11 bases between the germline ends. This CDR3 has 14 amino acids. CDR1 is MDHEN, CDR2 SYDVKM, per germline. CDR3 region: CASSLLTDNYGYTF. CDR3 bases: TGTGCCAGCAGTCTACTGACAGATAACTATGGCTACACCTTC.

CDR3 sequence reads: CASRSGTGGISPLHF. Here the CDR3 DNA reads TGTGCCAGCAGAAGCGGGACAGGGGGCATCTCACCCCTCCACTTT. The J gene is TRBJ1-6, the V gene TRBV27; TRBD1 aligns across 12 bases. With 6 bases clipped from V and 10 bases from J, the junction kept 7 bases outside the gene matches. This CDR3 comprises 15 residues. CDR1 is MNHEY and CDR2 is SMNVEV in the germline V gene (reference sequence).

This chain links TRBV5-1 with TRBJ1-1; no clear D gene. Trimming took 0 bases from V and 4 from J, leaving 4 bases between them. CDR3 length: 12 residues. Germline V gene lookup returns CDR1 SGHRS and CDR2 YFSETQ. CDR3 in DNA: TGCGCCAGCAGCTTGGTGGGCACTGAAGCTTTCTTT. As protein: CASSLVGTEAFF.